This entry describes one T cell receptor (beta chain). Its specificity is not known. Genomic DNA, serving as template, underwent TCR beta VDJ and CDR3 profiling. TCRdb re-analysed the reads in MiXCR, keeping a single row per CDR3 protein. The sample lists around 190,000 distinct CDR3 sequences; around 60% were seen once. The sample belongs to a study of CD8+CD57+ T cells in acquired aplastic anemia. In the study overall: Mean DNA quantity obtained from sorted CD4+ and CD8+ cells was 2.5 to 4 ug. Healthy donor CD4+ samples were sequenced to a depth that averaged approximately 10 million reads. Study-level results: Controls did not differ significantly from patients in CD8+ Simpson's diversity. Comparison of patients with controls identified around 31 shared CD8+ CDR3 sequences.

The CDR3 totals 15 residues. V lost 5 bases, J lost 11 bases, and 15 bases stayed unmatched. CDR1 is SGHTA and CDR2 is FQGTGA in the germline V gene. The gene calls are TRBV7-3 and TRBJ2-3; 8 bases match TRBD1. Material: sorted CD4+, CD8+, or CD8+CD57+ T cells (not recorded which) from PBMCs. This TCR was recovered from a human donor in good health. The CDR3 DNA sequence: TGTGCCAGCAGCCAAACAGGGGGTGAGAGGAATGAGCAGTATTTT. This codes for CASSQTGGERNEQYF.